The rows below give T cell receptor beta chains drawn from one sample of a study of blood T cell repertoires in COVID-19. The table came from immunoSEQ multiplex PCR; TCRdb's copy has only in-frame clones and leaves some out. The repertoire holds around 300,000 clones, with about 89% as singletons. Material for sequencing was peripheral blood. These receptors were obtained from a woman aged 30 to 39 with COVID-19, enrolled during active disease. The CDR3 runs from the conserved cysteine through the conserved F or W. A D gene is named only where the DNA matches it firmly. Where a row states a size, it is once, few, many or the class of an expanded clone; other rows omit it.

TGTGCCAGCAGCCAACTACAGGGGGCTGTTGGCTACACCTTC	CASSQLQGAVGYTF	TRBJ1-2	-	TRBV14	TRBD1
TGTGCCAGCAGTTTAACCGGGACAGGGATTCAGCCCCAGCATTTT	CASSLTGTGIQPQHF	TRBJ1-5	-	TRBV6-5	TRBD1
TGTGCCAGCAGCTTAGACCCAACGGTATTTGTCCATCGAGTCACAGATACGCAGTATTTT	CASSLDPTVFVHRVTDTQYF	TRBJ2-3	-	TRBV13	-
TGTGCCACCGGGGTCCCGGGACAGGGGCTAACAGATACGCAGTATTTT	CATGVPGQGLTDTQYF	TRBJ2-3	-	TRBV24-1	TRBD1
TGTGCCAGCAGTGCCGCTCTGGGGGGCACTGAAGCTTTCTTT	CASSAALGGTEAFF	TRBJ1-1	-	TRBV2	-
TGTGCCAGCAGCCAAGAGGCCACAGGGTACACTGAAGCTTTCTTT	CASSQEATGYTEAFF	TRBJ1-1	-	TRBV4-2	-
TGTGCCAGCAGGGGGACAGTTCACTCTGGAAACACCATATATTTT	CASRGTVHSGNTIYF	TRBJ1-3	-	TRBV28	TRBD1
TGTGCCAGCAGCCGTCCCGGACAGGGGATCGAAGCCAAAAACATTCAGTACTTC	CASSRPGQGIEAKNIQYF	TRBJ2-4	-	TRBV13	TRBD1
TGTGCCATCAGTCAGACAGCTAACTATGGCTACACCTTC	CAISQTANYGYTF	TRBJ1-2	once	TRBV10-3	-
TGTGCCAGCAGTTTATCTGGGGGCTTCGGCAATCAGCCCCAGCATTTT	CASSLSGGFGNQPQHF	TRBJ1-5	-	TRBV27	-
TGCGCCAGCAGCCTTACTAGCGGCTCCTACAATGAGCAGTTCTTC	CASSLTSGSYNEQFF	TRBJ2-1	-	TRBV5-1	TRBD2
TGTGCCAGCAGTGATCAGGGGATAGAATCACCCCTCCACTTT	CASSDQGIESPLHF	TRBJ1-6	-	TRBV2	-
TGTGCCAGCAGCCCCCCATCGGGAGCGGGCCGCACCGGGGAGCTGTTTTTT	CASSPPSGAGRTGELFF	TRBJ2-2	-	TRBV14	-
TGCGCCAGCAGCTTGGGTCCAGCGGGAGGATCCTACGAGCAGTACTTC	CASSLGPAGGSYEQYF	TRBJ2-7	-	TRBV5-1	TRBD2
TGCGCCAGCAGCTGGGGACAGGCCTACGAGCAGTACTTC	CASSWGQAYEQYF	TRBJ2-7	-	TRBV5-1	TRBD1
TGTGCCAGCAGTTTCCGGAAGGGGGCTGAATATAATTCACCCCTCCACTTT	CASSFRKGAEYNSPLHF	TRBJ1-6	-	TRBV27	TRBD1
TGTGCTAGTTACTCTAGCGCCCTGCCAGATACGCAGTATTTT	CASYSSALPDTQYF	TRBJ2-3	-	TRBV12-5	-
TGTGCCAGCGTGAGACAGGGGGCGCCTTTTCCTACCTCTGGAAACACCATATATTTT	CASVRQGAPFPTSGNTIYF	TRBJ1-3	-	TRBV6-4	TRBD1
TGTGCCAGCACCCAAGGAGTGAACTATGGCTACACCTTC	CASTQGVNYGYTF	TRBJ1-2	-	TRBV28	-
TGTGCCAGCAGCTTGCTAACAGGGAATGAGCGGGAGCGTAATGAGCAGTTCTTC	CASSLLTGNERERNEQFF	TRBJ2-1	-	TRBV5-6	TRBD2
TGTGCCAGCAGCCAATTACGGACTAGCGCCGGGGAGCTGTTTTTT	CASSQLRTSAGELFF	TRBJ2-2	once	TRBV3-1/TRBV3-2	TRBD2
TGTGCCAGCAGCCTGCGGACAGGACAAGAGACCCAGTACTTC	CASSLRTGQETQYF	TRBJ2-5	once	TRBV13	TRBD1
TGTGCCACCAGTGACGCCGGGACTAGCGACGAGCAGTACTTC	CATSDAGTSDEQYF	TRBJ2-7	-	TRBV24-1	TRBD2
TGCGCCAGCAGCCCACGGACTAGCGGGACCCAAGAGACCCAGTACTTC	CASSPRTSGTQETQYF	TRBJ2-5	once	TRBV5-1	TRBD2
TGTGCCAGCAGCTTGGACAACACTAACTATGGCTACACCTTC	CASSLDNTNYGYTF	TRBJ1-2	-	TRBV5-4	-
TGTGCCAGCGGGCGGGACGGGGAGCTGTTTTTT	CASGRDGELFF	TRBJ2-2	-	TRBV6-5	-
TGTGCCAGCAGCTCACAGACAGTCTCCTACAATGAGCAGTTCTTC	CASSSQTVSYNEQFF	TRBJ2-1	-	TRBV7-6	-
TGTGCCAGCAGTCCTACAGGATTCTACGAGCAGTACTTC	CASSPTGFYEQYF	TRBJ2-7	-	TRBV27	-
TGTGCCAGCAGCTTAACAGGGTTCGTCCCTGAAGCTTTCTTT	CASSLTGFVPEAFF	TRBJ1-1	-	TRBV11-2	-
TGTAAGGGCCAGCAGATGACGGGACTTCCCTCCTACGAGCAGTACTTC	CKGQQMTGLPSYEQYF	TRBJ2-7	-	TRBV6-7	-
TGCGCCAGCAGCTTGGATCCGACAGGGCCTGAAGATTGCGAGCAGTACTTC	CASSLDPTGPEDCEQYF	TRBJ2-7	-	TRBV5-1	TRBD1
TGTGCCAGCAGTTACTCTTCCGGGACATTGGGGGAAAAACTGTTTTTT	CASSYSSGTLGEKLFF	TRBJ1-4	-	TRBV6-5	-
TGTGCCAGCAGCCAAGATAAGGCAGGGAATGAGCAGTTCTTC	CASSQDKAGNEQFF	TRBJ2-1	-	TRBV3-1/TRBV3-2	-
TGTGCCAGCAGTCTAGCGGGGGGAAATGAGCAGTTCTTC	CASSLAGGNEQFF	TRBJ2-1	once	TRBV12-3/TRBV12-4	TRBD2
TGTGCCATCAGTTCCGGCGGACTAGCGGGAGTCGTTGGTACGCAGTATTTT	CAISSGGLAGVVGTQYF	TRBJ2-3	-	TRBV10-3	TRBD2
TGTGCCAGCAGTTATGTGCTAGCGGGAGGAACCGGGGAGCTGTTTTTT	CASSYVLAGGTGELFF	TRBJ2-2	-	TRBV27	TRBD2
TGTGCCAGCAGTACAGGGCCGGGCGGGGAAAAACTGTTTTTT	CASSTGPGGEKLFF	TRBJ1-4	-	TRBV2	-
TGTGCCAGCTCACCAGGGATAGCGGGATCCTACAATGAGCAGTTCTTC	CASSPGIAGSYNEQFF	TRBJ2-1	-	TRBV18	TRBD2